This entry lists 23 T cell receptor beta chains sequenced from one sample in a study of shared clonotypes between healthy human individuals. The table came from immunoSEQ multiplex PCR; TCRdb's copy has only in-frame clones and leaves some out. The sample consists of some 1,100,000 clones, around three quarters of them appearing once. Source material: memory CD4+ T cells from PBMCs. Subset given: CD45RA-negative fraction. These receptors were collected from a man aged 18-30 years in good health. Some clones in this sample may be carry-over from other donors' samples.

This clone occurred once. The chain is built from TRBV5-1 and TRBJ1-4, with unresolved D. Trimming shortened V by 0 bases and J by 6 bases, and 9 bases separated the two germline ends. Germline V gene sequence: CDR1 SGHRS, CDR2 YFSETQ. CDR3 size: 14 residues. The chain's CDR3 is CASSLGEVDEKLFF. CDR3 bases: TGCGCCAGCAGCTTGGGAGAGGTTGATGAAAAACTGTTTTTT.

The chain has TRBV19 and TRBJ1-5; 12 bases are a match to TRBD1. CDR3 length: 16 residues. Losses at the gene ends were 5 bases for V and 6 bases for J; bases not matched to a gene: 8. Germline CDR1 reads LNHDA; CDR2 reads SQIVND (reference sequence). CDR3: CASSGDRGLVAQPQHF. Here the CDR3 DNA reads TGTGCCAGTAGTGGGGACAGGGGGCTGGTCGCTCAGCCCCAGCATTTT. The full variable domain, in which reference TRBV19 and TRBJ1-5 provide the parts outside the CDR3, is DGGITQSPKYLFRKEGQNVTLSCEQNLNHDAMYWYRQDPGQGLRLIYYSQIVNDFQKGDIAEGYSVSREKKESFPLTVTSAQKNPTAFYLCASSGDRGLVAQPQHFGDGTRLSIL.

This clone was detected a few times. The rearrangement uses TRBV28 and TRBJ2-2, with TRBD2 matching 9 bases. CDR3 length: 15 residues. V lost 2 bases, J lost 6 bases, and 4 bases stayed unmatched. Germline V CDR1 and CDR2: MDHEN, SYDVKM. CDR3 in amino acids: CASSLRGRAAGELFF. DNA for the CDR3: TGTGCCAGCAGTTTACGCGGGAGGGCCGCCGGGGAGCTGTTTTTT.

This clone has more than one count but fewer than ten. The chain links TRBV13 to TRBJ2-1; 11 nucleotides line up with TRBD2. V was pared by 5 bases and J by 7 bases, with 13 bases of the junction left unmatched. Germline V gene data show CDR1 as PRHDT and CDR2 as FYEKMQ (reference sequence). The CDR3 loop spans 17 amino acids. The CDR3 nucleotides read TGTGCCAGCAGCACGGGGGGCCTAGCGGGAGGAGGGAATGAGCAGTTCTTC. It yields the protein CASSTGGLAGGGNEQFF. The variable domain in full, with the rest retrieved from reference TRBV13 and TRBJ2-1, is AAGVIQSPRHLIKEKRETATLKCYPIPRHDTVYWYQQGPGQDPQFLISFYEKMQSDKGSIPDRFSAQQFSDYHSELNMSSLELGDSALYFCASSTGGLAGGGNEQFFGPGTRLTVL.

The V gene is TRBV5-6, the J gene TRBJ2-3; D may be TRBD1 (5 bases). Trimming took 5 bases from V and 2 from J, leaving 18 bases between them. The CDR3 is made up of 16 amino acids. Germline loops: CDR1 SGHDT, CDR2 YYEEEE. The DNA for the CDR3 is TGTGCCAGCAGGAGGTTCAGGGCGCGAGACACAGATACGCAGTATTTT. As protein: CASRRFRARDTDTQYF.

The chain recombines TRBV28 with TRBJ2-7, with TRBD2 as a possible D gene (6 bases). This CDR3 spans 15 amino acids. The V end was cut by 5 bases, the J end by 0 bases, with 14 bases between. Germline lookup yields CDR1 MDHEN and CDR2 SYDVKM. As DNA, the CDR3 is TGTGCCAGCAGTCTCTTAGCGGTTAGCTCCTACGAGCAGTACTTC. Protein: CASSLLAVSSYEQYF. Variable domain in full (rest from reference TRBV28 and TRBJ2-7): DVKVTQSSRYLVKRTGEKVFLECVQDMDHENMFWYRQDPGLGLRLIYFSYDVKMKEKGDIPEGYSVSREKKERFSLILESASTNQTSMYLCASSLLAVSSYEQYFGPGTRLTVT.

The chain carries TRBV29-1 and TRBJ2-3; D uncertain. The CDR3 loop spans 11 amino acids. CDR1 and CDR2 (germline): SQVTM, ANQGSEA. V lost 6 bases to trimming and J lost 6 bases, with 10 bases between them. Here the CDR3 DNA reads TGCAGCGTCGTCCCCTTTGATACGCAGTATTTT. It is translated as CSVVPFDTQYF.

J is TRBJ2-7 and V is TRBV5-1, with TRBD1 as a possible D gene (5 bases). The CDR3 has 14 amino acids. From germline, CDR1 is SGHRS and CDR2 YFSETQ. V was clipped by 4 bases and J by 6 bases, with 17 bases between them. The chain's CDR3 is CASSGRQIGGEQYF. Here the CDR3 DNA reads TGCGCCAGCAGCGGTCGACAGATTGGCGGCGAGCAGTACTTC.

This chain connects TRBV19 to TRBJ1-1; the match to TRBD1 covers 9 bases. Germline values: CDR1 LNHDA, CDR2 SQIVND (reference sequence). CDR3 length: 15 amino acids. V shed 4 bases and J 4 bases; nucleotides not matched to a gene: 7. The CDR3 loop reads CASSTADRGRTEAFF. DNA for the CDR3: TGTGCCAGTAGTACCGCGGACAGGGGCCGCACTGAAGCTTTCTTT.

This clone was observed a single time. The chain uses TRBV18 and TRBJ1-3; D is unresolved. The CDR3 is 14 amino acids. The V gene lost 3 bases and the J gene lost 6 bases, with 12 bases spanning the gap. Germline V CDR1 and CDR2: KGHSH, LQKENI. CDR3 in amino acids: CASSPDLSQNTIYF. The CDR3 DNA follows: TGTGCCAGCTCACCCGACCTGTCTCAAAACACCATATATTTT.

This chain uses TRBV25-1 with TRBJ2-1; 9 nucleotides align to TRBD2. J gave up 4 bases and V 1 base, and 5 bases lay outside the gene matches. CDR3 length: 16 residues. The germline gives CDR1 MGHDK, CDR2 SYGVNS. This CDR3 reads CASSESGGRGYNEQFF. CDR3 nucleotides: TGTGCCAGCAGTGAATCGGGCGGGAGGGGATACAATGAGCAGTTCTTC.

The V call is TRBV19, the J call TRBJ2-1; 7 nucleotides agree with TRBD2. V dropped 5 bases and J dropped 4; count of bases not matched to a gene: 2. CDR1 and CDR2 (germline): LNHDA, SQIVND (reference sequence). CDR3 size: 13 residues. CDR3 sequence (DNA): TGTGCCAGTAGTCGACTAGCTTACAATGAGCAGTTCTTC. Its protein product is CASSRLAYNEQFF. The full variable domain, its missing parts supplied by reference TRBV19 and TRBJ2-1, is DGGITQSPKYLFRKEGQNVTLSCEQNLNHDAMYWYRQDPGQGLRLIYYSQIVNDFQKGDIAEGYSVSREKKESFPLTVTSAQKNPTAFYLCASSRLAYNEQFFGPGTRLTVL.

This clone showed up just once. This chain connects TRBV18 to TRBJ1-1; D gene ambiguous. Per the germline V gene, CDR1 is KGHSH and CDR2 is LQKENI. V dropped 3 bases and J dropped 7 bases, with 6 bases sitting between them. The CDR3 is 11 amino acids. CDR3 loop: CASSPSSEAFF. In DNA, the CDR3 is TGTGCCAGCTCACCGAGTAGTGAAGCTTTCTTT.

This chain connects TRBV6-4 to TRBJ2-7; D ambiguous. The CDR3 is 10 residues long. CDR1 MRHNA and CDR2 SNTAGT come from the germline V gene. The CDR3 spells CAVSSYEQYF. The CDR3 DNA reads as TGTGCGGTAAGCTCCTACGAGCAGTACTTC.

The chain is built from TRBV6-5 and TRBJ2-1; D unclear. The germline V and J ends were trimmed by 6 bases and 0 bases, with 9 bases remaining between them. The CDR3 runs to 14 residues. The germline CDR1 and CDR2 sequences are MNHEY and SVGAGI. In nucleotides, the CDR3 is TGTGCCAGCAGACCCGGTCTCTCCTACAATGAGCAGTTCTTC. Translated, it gives CASRPGLSYNEQFF.

This chain uses TRBV9 with TRBJ1-2; TRBD1 is a possible D gene (5 bases). CDR3 length: 12 residues. Germline CDR1 is SGDLS and CDR2 is YYNGEE. Trimming took off 6 bases at V and 8 bases at J, with 14 bases between the two ends. The CDR3: CASNSGVRGYTF. The CDR3 DNA reads as TGTGCCAGCAACTCGGGGGTGAGGGGCTACACCTTC.

V usage is TRBV5-4 and J usage is TRBJ1-4; a possible D gene is TRBD1 (6 bases). V lost 4 bases and J lost 4, with 14 bases in between. This CDR3 contains 15 residues. In germline, CDR1 is SGHNT, CDR2 YYREEE (reference sequence). This CDR3 is CASSRRDTYNEKLFF. The CDR3 DNA sequence: TGTGCCAGCAGCCGCCGGGACACTTATAATGAAAAACTGTTTTTT.

This chain connects TRBV18 to TRBJ2-3; TRBD2 is a possible D gene (5 bases). Germline lookup yields CDR1 KGHSH and CDR2 LQKENI. The CDR3 loop spans 15 amino acids. Trimming took off 8 bases at V and 6 bases at J, with 21 bases between the two ends. Here the CDR3 DNA reads TGTGCCAGCCCGCCAGCCGGGGTCCTCCAGGATACGCAGTATTTT. Its protein is CASPPAGVLQDTQYF.

The CDR3 loop is CASSLVEVGEQYF. The CDR3, as DNA: TGTGCCAGCAGCTTAGTCGAGGTGGGCGAGCAGTACTTC. The chain couples TRBV7-9 to TRBJ2-7; D gene unclear. Looked up from germline, CDR1 is SEHNR and CDR2 is FQNEAQ (reference sequence). V was shortened by 1 base and J by 6 bases, with 10 bases between the two germline ends. The CDR3 spans 13 residues. Full variable domain (remainder filled in from reference TRBV7-9 and TRBJ2-7): DTGVSQNPRHKITKRGQNVTFRCDPISEHNRLYWYRQTLGQGPEFLTYFQNEAQLEKSRLLSDRFSAERPKGSFSTLEIQRTEQGDSAMYLCASSLVEVGEQYFGPGTRLTVT.

V usage is TRBV28 and J usage is TRBJ2-7; possible D gene TRBD1, 6 bases. V was trimmed by 4 bases and J by 0 bases, leaving 10 bases between them. The CDR3 length is 14 residues. Germline values: CDR1 MDHEN, CDR2 SYDVKM. For the CDR3, the DNA is TGTGCCAGCAGTTCATGGGACAACTCCTACGAGCAGTACTTC. Translation gives CASSSWDNSYEQYF.

About this clone itself: Since a far larger clone is one base different, this is likely a read error. Other DNA sequences in this specimen translate into the identical CDR3. This chain joins TRBV29-1 and TRBJ1-3; the match to TRBD1 covers 7 bases. The CDR3 is 13 amino acids. Germline CDR1 and CDR2: SQVTM and ANQGSEA. Written as DNA, the CDR3 is TGCAGCGTTAACAGGGGCTCTGGAAATACCATATATTTT. This codes for CSVNRGSGNTIYF.

This clone was picked up a small number of times. The V and J genes are TRBV18 and TRBJ1-1, with 9 bases that match TRBD1. Losses at the gene ends were 6 bases for V and 10 bases for J; bases not matched to a gene: 18. The CDR3 runs 16 residues. Germline lookup yields CDR1 KGHSH and CDR2 LQKENI. DNA for the CDR3: TGTGCCAGCTCCAAAGCAACGGACAGGGGAAGTGGAGGAGCTTTCTTT. Translated: CASSKATDRGSGGAFF.

The V gene is TRBV11-2, the J gene TRBJ2-5; the D is unclear. The length of the CDR3 is 14 residues. V gave up 2 bases and J gave up 1 base, with 8 bases separating them. The germline V gene has CDR1 SGHAT and CDR2 FQNNGV. This CDR3 reads CASSLQVFQETQYF. The CDR3 region has the DNA TGTGCCAGCAGCTTACAGGTTTTCCAAGAGACCCAGTACTTC.